The 11 T cell receptor beta chains listed next were all sequenced from one sample in a study of Ad26.COV2.S vaccination and SARS-CoV-2 variants. As to treatment: over 15 received Ad26.COV2.S at low or high dose, single or two shots; roughly five received placebo; per-sample allocation not given. Collection of the samples took place on day 63 after the first injection of vaccine or placebo. Using immunoSEQ multiplex PCR, the repertoire was profiled, and TCRdb retains in-frame clones only, with some absent. The data show 300,000 to 400,000 clones, roughly 88% seen once. Sequences were derived from peripheral blood, sampled in a trial of Ad26.COV2.S vaccine versus placebo. The receptors derive from a person between 18 and 59 years old who received the Ad26.COV2.S COVID-19 vaccine or a placebo.

J is TRBJ1-5 and V is TRBV11-3, with D unclear. The CDR3 is made up of 12 amino acids. CDR1 SGHNT and CDR2 YENEEA come from the germline V gene. V dropped 0 bases and J dropped 11 bases, with 8 bases sitting between them. The CDR3 DNA reads as TGTGCCAGCAGCTTAGATCGGGGAGCCCAGCATTTT. Translating gives CASSLDRGAQHF.

The gene calls are TRBV7-2 and TRBJ2-4; TRBD2 is a possible D gene (6 bases). Germline CDR1 SGHTA, CDR2 FQGNSA. This CDR3 is built from 16 residues. Trimming removed 5 bases from V and 9 bases from J, with 23 bases in between. The CDR3 bases are TGTGCCAGCAGCCCTCGAGCGGGTGGAGGGATGAGCATTCAGTACTTC. This sequence encodes CASSPRAGGGMSIQYF.

This clone has a single count. This chain connects TRBV25-1 to TRBJ2-1; D gene ambiguous. V gave up 2 bases and J gave up 3 bases, with 14 bases separating them. Germline-derived CDR1 and CDR2 are MGHDK and SYGVNS. The CDR3 runs to 16 residues. This CDR3 is CASSETILRNYNEQFF. CDR3 nucleotide sequence: TGTGCCAGCAGTGAAACCATCCTACGCAACTACAATGAGCAGTTCTTC.

With regard to this clone: Other DNA sequences in this specimen translate into the identical CDR3. The chain couples TRBV10-3 to TRBJ1-2; D remains ambiguous. Germline-derived CDR1 and CDR2 are ENHRY and SYGVKD. This CDR3 has 13 residues. The V and J ends lost 2 bases and 0 bases respectively, with 4 bases between them. CDR3 coding DNA: TGTGCCATCAGTGAGGCAGCTAACTATGGCTACACCTTC. Amino acid sequence: CAISEAANYGYTF.

The chain carries TRBV9 and TRBJ1-1; the D is unclear. The CDR3 consists of 13 residues. Trimming shortened V by 1 base and J by 4 bases, and 8 bases separated the two germline ends. Germline V lookup: CDR1 SGDLS, CDR2 YYNGEE. CDR3 amino acids: CASSVSRSTEAFF. The DNA for the CDR3 is TGTGCCAGCAGCGTATCCAGGAGCACTGAAGCTTTCTTT.

The chain couples TRBV5-1 to TRBJ2-7; 8 nucleotides align to TRBD1. The CDR3 runs 16 residues. Trimming took 1 base from V and 1 from J; bases not matched to a gene: 7. In germline, CDR1 is SGHRS, CDR2 YFSETQ. The CDR3 nucleotides are TGCGCCAGCAGCTTGAACACAGGGGGACGGTCCTACGAGCAGTACTTC. Residues: CASSLNTGGRSYEQYF.

V is TRBV7-2 and J is TRBJ2-5; 9 bases line up with TRBD1. The CDR3 extends over 16 amino acids. Germline V CDR1 and CDR2: SGHTA, FQGNSA. After removal of 5 bases from V and 5 bases from J, the junction contained 12 bases not matched to a gene. In DNA, the CDR3 is TGTGCCAGCAGCACCGGATTACAGGGGGCCGGGGAGACCCAGTACTTC. Translation gives CASSTGLQGAGETQYF.

The chain is built from TRBV19 and TRBJ2-7; D uncertain. Trimming took off 3 bases at V and 2 bases at J, with 14 bases between the two ends. The CDR3 loop spans 15 amino acids. The germline gives CDR1 LNHDA, CDR2 SQIVND (reference sequence). CDR3 nucleotide sequence: TGTGCCAGTAGTATCCGGCAAAGCAATCCCTACGAGCAGTACTTC. It specifies CASSIRQSNPYEQYF. The variable domain in full, with the rest retrieved from reference TRBV19 and TRBJ2-7, is DGGITQSPKYLFRKEGQNVTLSCEQNLNHDAMYWYRQDPGQGLRLIYYSQIVNDFQKGDIAEGYSVSREKKESFPLTVTSAQKNPTAFYLCASSIRQSNPYEQYFGPGTRLTVT.

V gene TRBV4-1 combines with J gene TRBJ2-1, with 7 bases lining up with TRBD1. The junction had 12 bases not matched to a gene; V was cut back by 7 bases and J by 6 bases. The V gene's germline CDR1 is MGHRA and CDR2 YSYEKL. The CDR3 has 15 residues. Here the CDR3 reads CASTRQGPAFNEQFF. The CDR3 DNA sequence: TGCGCCAGCACTCGACAGGGACCTGCTTTCAATGAGCAGTTCTTC.

V and J are TRBV10-3 and TRBJ1-1, with D maybe TRBD1 (6 bases). The germline CDR1 and CDR2 sequences are ENHRY and SYGVKD. V lost 7 bases to trimming and J lost 4 bases, with 16 bases between them. The CDR3 contains 14 residues. The CDR3 coding sequence is TGTGCCATCAATTTGGCAGGGGAGGTCACTGAAGCTTTCTTT. As protein: CAINLAGEVTEAFF.

V is TRBV5-6 and J is TRBJ1-1; TRBD1 is a possible D gene (5 bases). CDR3 size: 15 residues. Germline V CDR1 and CDR2: SGHDT, YYEEEE. Trimming cost V 2 bases and J 11 bases, with 22 bases left between them. This CDR3 is CASSLLPGLRTVAFF. The CDR3 DNA reads TGTGCCAGCAGCTTACTTCCGGGACTCCGAACGGTGGCTTTCTTT.